A single count supports the clone carrying this T cell receptor beta chain. These data belong to a study of blood T cell repertoires in COVID-19. Here immunoSEQ multiplex PCR was the method, and the copy in TCRdb shows in-frame clones only, minus some. The sample lists 45,000 to 65,000 clones, roughly 84% occurring once. J gave up 8 bases and V 1 base, and 5 bases lay outside the gene matches. The CDR3 covers 14 residues. Germline values: CDR1 SGHTA, CDR2 FQGNSA. The clonotype comes from a man aged 30 to 45 with COVID-19, enrolled during active disease. The sequenced sample consisted of peripheral blood. The chain couples TRBV7-2 to TRBJ1-5; 7 bases are shared with TRBD1. CDR3 sequence reads: CASSLDRGPKPQHF. The CDR3 DNA sequence: TGTGCCAGCAGCTTAGACAGGGGACCTAAGCCCCAGCATTTT.